The 27 T cell receptor beta chains reported below all come from one sample, sequenced in a study of shared clonotypes between healthy human individuals. The assay was immunoSEQ multiplex PCR, and TCRdb's table has in-frame clones only and misses some. The data contain about 1 million clones, approximately 68% of them singletons. Sequenced input: memory CD4+ T cells sorted from blood. Subset indicated: CD45RA-negative fraction. Source of these receptors: a man between 18 and 29 years old in good health.

The V gene is TRBV30, the J gene TRBJ2-7; unclear D gene. This CDR3 contains 12 residues. Trimming stripped 5 bases from V and 0 bases from J, with 8 bases between. Germline values: CDR1 GTSNPN, CDR2 SVGIG (reference sequence). The chain's CDR3 is CAWSENSYEQYF. CDR3 nucleotide sequence: TGTGCCTGGTCGGAGAACTCCTACGAGCAGTACTTC.

This chain joins TRBV28 and TRBJ1-3; D perhaps matches TRBD1 (6 bases). The germline V gene encodes CDR1 MDHEN and CDR2 SYDVKM. The V and J ends lost 7 bases and 0 bases respectively, with 22 bases between them. The CDR3 is made up of 18 amino acids. In nucleotides, the CDR3 is TGTGCCAGCACTCCCGGGGGACTGACAGGTCACTCTGGAAACACCATATATTTT. Translating it yields CASTPGGLTGHSGNTIYF.

The chain has TRBV7-9 and TRBJ2-7, with a weak D call TRBD2 (5 bases). The V end lost 5 bases, the J end lost 5 bases, and 16 bases lay between the germline ends. The germline CDR1 and CDR2 sequences are SEHNR and FQNEAQ (reference sequence). CDR3 length: 14 residues. Here the CDR3 reads CASSPPQMRDEQYF. The CDR3 DNA is TGTGCCAGCAGCCCCCCGCAAATGAGGGACGAGCAGTACTTC.

The chain has TRBV7-9 and TRBJ1-2; D is perhaps TRBD1 (5 bases). From germline, CDR1 is SEHNR and CDR2 FQNEAQ (reference sequence). The CDR3 has 12 amino acids. V dropped 5 bases and J dropped 4 bases, with 8 bases sitting between them. The CDR3 DNA sequence: TGTGCCAGCAGCCCCGGGGCCTATGGCTACACCTTC. Its protein product is CASSPGAYGYTF.

The rearrangement joins TRBV7-8 to TRBJ2-1; D is unclear. V dropped 3 bases and J dropped 7 bases, with 13 bases sitting between them. Germline V gene lookup returns CDR1 SGHVS and CDR2 FQNEAQ. The CDR3 has 14 residues. The CDR3 sequence is CASSFSAVQNEQFF. CDR3 DNA sequence: TGTGCCAGCAGCTTCTCGGCCGTCCAGAATGAGCAGTTCTTC.

The chain has TRBV7-2 and TRBJ1-2, with 7 bases aligning to TRBD1. Germline CDR1 reads SGHTA; CDR2 reads FQGNSA. This CDR3 region has 14 residues. The V and J ends lost 2 bases and 8 bases, in that order; junction bases with no gene match: 8. For the CDR3, the DNA is TGTGCCAGCAGCTTAACGGGACAGAGTTCCGGCTACACCTTC. Protein product: CASSLTGQSSGYTF.

This clone was seen a few times. The chain employs TRBV6-6 and TRBJ1-2; 9 bases align to TRBD1. V shed 10 bases and J 7 bases; nucleotides not matched to a gene: 7. The CDR3 loop spans 12 amino acids. CDR1 and CDR2 (germline): MNHNY, SVGAGI (reference sequence). The CDR3: CANRGTGSGYTF. As DNA, the CDR3 is TGTGCCAACCGGGGGACAGGGTCTGGCTACACCTTC.

The chain recombines TRBV6-1 with TRBJ2-4; no definite D call. The germline V gene has CDR1 MNHNS and CDR2 SASEGT. The CDR3 has 14 amino acids. Deletions cut 4 bases from V and 7 bases from J, with 14 bases between. CDR3 in amino acids: CASSGQPADNIQYF. In nucleotides, the CDR3 is TGTGCCAGCAGTGGGCAGCCCGCGGACAACATTCAGTACTTC.

The CDR3 DNA is TGTGCCAGCAGTTTAACCAGGGGTGCCTACGAGCAGTACTTC. Translation gives CASSLTRGAYEQYF. V and J are TRBV27 and TRBJ2-7, with D possibly TRBD1 on 6 matching bases. Germline-derived CDR1 and CDR2 are MNHEY and SMNVEV (reference sequence). Between the trimmed V and J ends, which lost 2 bases and 2 bases, there was a span of 10 bases. The CDR3 loop spans 14 amino acids.

CDR3 in amino acids: CASSYGTGYYEQYF. The DNA of the CDR3 is TGTGCCAGCAGTTATGGGACGGGTTACTACGAGCAGTACTTC. The V gene is TRBV7-2, the J gene TRBJ2-7, with D possibly being TRBD1 or TRBD2 (5 bases each). V was trimmed by 6 bases and J by 3 bases, leaving 15 bases between them. Germline V lookup: CDR1 SGHTA, CDR2 FQGNSA. CDR3 length: 14 amino acids. The entire variable domain, with the rest obtained from reference TRBV7-2 and TRBJ2-7, is as follows: GAGVSQSPSNKVTEKGKDVELRCDPISGHTALYWYRQSLGQGLEFLIYFQGNSAPDKSGLPSDRFSAERTGGSVSTLTIQRTQQEDSAVYLCASSYGTGYYEQYFGPGTRLTVT.

CDR3 loop: CASSRGPGTGVNSGANVLTF. The CDR3 nucleotides are TGTGCCAGCAGCCGGGGGCCCGGGACAGGGGTCAACTCTGGGGCCAACGTCCTGACTTTC. V gene TRBV5-4 combines with J gene TRBJ2-6; 10 nucleotides line up with TRBD1. V lost 4 bases, J lost 0 bases, and 13 bases stayed unmatched. The V gene's germline CDR1 is SGHNT and CDR2 YYREEE (reference sequence). This CDR3 has 20 amino acids.

This sequence joins TRBV7-2 and TRBJ1-2, with D hard to call. The CDR3 spans 13 residues. The germline V gene encodes CDR1 SGHTA and CDR2 FQGNSA. V lost 5 bases and J lost 2, with 9 bases in between. This chain's CDR3 is CASSPGRNYGYTF. Here the CDR3 DNA reads TGTGCCAGCAGCCCCGGCAGGAACTATGGCTACACCTTC. The whole variable domain, filled in from reference TRBV7-2 and TRBJ1-2, reads GAGVSQSPSNKVTEKGKDVELRCDPISGHTALYWYRQSLGQGLEFLIYFQGNSAPDKSGLPSDRFSAERTGGSVSTLTIQRTQQEDSAVYLCASSPGRNYGYTFGSGTRLTVV.

The chain has TRBV5-8 and TRBJ2-5; TRBD2 matches at 12 bases. The V segment lost 4 bases and the J segment 2 bases; nucleotides outside the gene matches: 6. CDR1 and CDR2 (germline): SGHTS, YDEGEE. The CDR3 spans 16 residues. The CDR3 reads CASSLRTSGIQETQYF. The DNA of the CDR3 is TGTGCCAGCAGCCTCCGGACTAGCGGGATTCAAGAGACCCAGTACTTC.

The chain employs TRBV7-9 and TRBJ1-2; TRBD1 is a possible D gene (5 bases). V lost 2 bases, J lost 6 bases, and 19 bases lay in between. CDR1 and CDR2 (germline): SEHNR, FQNEAQ (reference sequence). There are 16 residues in the CDR3. The CDR3 protein is CASSLRPGTLGDGYTF. The CDR3, as DNA: TGTGCCAGCAGCTTACGGCCAGGGACCTTGGGGGATGGCTACACCTTC. The whole variable domain, filled in from reference TRBV7-9 and TRBJ1-2, reads DTGVSQNPRHKITKRGQNVTFRCDPISEHNRLYWYRQTLGQGPEFLTYFQNEAQLEKSRLLSDRFSAERPKGSFSTLEIQRTEQGDSAMYLCASSLRPGTLGDGYTFGSGTRLTVV.

This clone occurred once. This chain uses TRBV28 with TRBJ1-2; D uncertain. This CDR3 is built from 12 residues. Trimming took off 3 bases at V and 3 bases at J, with 5 bases between the two ends. Germline CDR1 is MDHEN and CDR2 is SYDVKM. CDR3 in DNA: TGTGCCAGCAGTTTGACGCACTATGGCTACACCTTC. Translating it yields CASSLTHYGYTF.

The V gene is TRBV9, the J gene TRBJ1-5; D is possibly TRBD1 (5 bases). Trimming removed 0 bases at V and 3 bases at J, with 10 bases between. CDR3 length: 15 amino acids. Germline assignment: CDR1 SGDLS and CDR2 YYNGEE. CDR3 sequence (DNA): TGTGCCAGCAGCGTAGATGAGGGACTCAATCAGCCCCAGCATTTT. Translated, it gives CASSVDEGLNQPQHF.

A word on this clone: This sample also contains other DNA sequences that code for the same CDR3. The rearrangement uses TRBV18 and TRBJ1-2; perhaps TRBD1 as D (5 bases). V lost 2 bases, J lost 1 base, and 8 bases lay in between. Germline V lookup: CDR1 KGHSH, CDR2 LQKENI. This CDR3 region has 14 residues. CDR3 coding DNA: TGTGCCAGCTCACCAGGGACGGATAACTATGGCTACACCTTC. Translating it yields CASSPGTDNYGYTF.

The chain uses TRBV30 and TRBJ2-2; a weak D match, TRBD2 (6 bases). In germline, CDR1 is GTSNPN, CDR2 SVGIG (reference sequence). V lost 5 bases, J lost 1 base, and 11 bases lay in between. The CDR3 covers 14 residues. CDR3 region: CAWDSGMNTGELFF. The CDR3 nucleotides are TGTGCCTGGGATAGCGGAATGAACACCGGGGAGCTGTTTTTT.

This clone was found once. Other DNA variants within this sample encode the same CDR3. The CDR3 reads CASSLDGGSTDTQYF. The DNA of the CDR3 is TGTGCCAGCAGCTTAGACGGCGGGAGCACAGATACGCAGTATTTT. The chain employs TRBV7-2 and TRBJ2-3; possible D gene TRBD2, 5 bases. The CDR3 covers 15 residues. V was trimmed by 1 base and J by 0 bases, leaving 8 bases between them. Germline assignment: CDR1 SGHTA and CDR2 FQGNSA. Drawing the rest from reference TRBV7-2 and TRBJ2-3, the complete variable domain is GAGVSQSPSNKVTEKGKDVELRCDPISGHTALYWYRQSLGQGLEFLIYFQGNSAPDKSGLPSDRFSAERTGGSVSTLTIQRTQQEDSAVYLCASSLDGGSTDTQYFGPGTRLTVL.

The rearrangement uses TRBV5-5 and TRBJ2-5; 11 positions agree with TRBD2. CDR3 length equals 15 residues. Germline assignment: CDR1 SGHKS and CDR2 YYEKEE (reference sequence). The junction had 4 bases not matched to a gene; V was cut back by 4 bases and J by 2 bases. CDR3 DNA: TGTGCCAGCAGCCGACTAGCGGGGCAGCAAGAGACCCAGTACTTC. This sequence encodes CASSRLAGQQETQYF.

Turning to this clone: Other DNA sequences of this sample code for an identical CDR3. The chain is built from TRBV7-2 and TRBJ1-5, with unresolved D. V was pared by 1 base and J by 1 base, with 8 bases between. Germline CDR1 reads SGHTA; CDR2 reads FQGNSA. This CDR3 comprises 15 residues. This CDR3 is CASSLEGRSNQPQHF. In DNA, the CDR3 is TGTGCCAGCAGCTTAGAGGGCCGAAGCAATCAGCCCCAGCATTTT. The variable domain in full, completed from reference TRBV7-2 and TRBJ1-5, reads GAGVSQSPSNKVTEKGKDVELRCDPISGHTALYWYRQSLGQGLEFLIYFQGNSAPDKSGLPSDRFSAERTGGSVSTLTIQRTQQEDSAVYLCASSLEGRSNQPQHFGDGTRLSIL.

This chain links TRBV29-1 with TRBJ1-4, with 8 nucleotides matching TRBD1. CDR1 is SQVTM, CDR2 ANQGSEA, per germline. This CDR3 comprises 14 residues. V lost 1 base to trimming and J lost 8 bases; unmatched junction nucleotides: 6. The CDR3 region has the DNA TGCAGCGTTGAAGTGATGACAGGGGTAGAAAAACTGTTTTTT. It translates to CSVEVMTGVEKLFF. Based on the CDR3 plus reference TRBV29-1 and TRBJ1-4, the full variable domain is SAVISQKPSRDICQRGTSLTIQCQVDSQVTMMFWYRQQPGQSLTLIATANQGSEATYESGFVIDKFPISRPNLTFSTLTVSNMSPEDSSIYLCSVEVMTGVEKLFFGSGTQLSVL.

This clone was observed a single time. The rearrangement uses TRBV7-2 and TRBJ2-7; D perhaps matches TRBD2 (5 bases). V dropped 5 bases and J dropped 1 base, with 12 bases sitting between them. The CDR3 is 14 amino acids. Looked up from germline, CDR1 is SGHTA and CDR2 is FQGNSA. The CDR3, as DNA: TGTGCCAGCAGCCAGGACTCGACATCCTACGAGCAGTACTTC. This codes for CASSQDSTSYEQYF.

J is TRBJ1-6 and V is TRBV11-2; 8 positions agree with TRBD1. The trim removed 5 bases at V and 7 bases at J, leaving 4 bases unmatched. CDR3 length: 14 amino acids. The germline V gene has CDR1 SGHAT and CDR2 FQNNGV. This CDR3 reads CASSVGTGNSPLHF. The CDR3 DNA reads as TGTGCCAGCAGCGTCGGGACAGGAAATTCACCCCTCCACTTT.

This rearrangement joins TRBV6-1 to TRBJ2-7; 7 positions match TRBD1. J was trimmed by 5 bases and V by 5 bases; bases with no gene match: 9. There are 14 residues in the CDR3. Germline lookup yields CDR1 MNHNS and CDR2 SASEGT. The chain's CDR3 is CASSFQGVRDEQYF. Here the CDR3 DNA reads TGTGCCAGCAGTTTTCAGGGGGTCCGGGACGAGCAGTACTTC.

This clone was found once. The J gene is TRBJ1-2, the V gene TRBV5-4; unclear D gene. The CDR3 extends over 15 amino acids. V was pared by 7 bases and J by 4 bases, with 20 bases between. From germline, CDR1 is SGHNT and CDR2 YYREEE (reference sequence). The CDR3 sequence is CASHLSAGKTYGYTF. The CDR3 DNA is TGTGCCAGCCACCTGAGCGCAGGAAAGACCTATGGCTACACCTTC.

The chain has TRBV28 and TRBJ2-3, with TRBD2 matching over 9 bases. Trimming removed 3 bases from V and 2 bases from J; junction bases left unmatched: 3. Germline V lookup: CDR1 MDHEN, CDR2 SYDVKM. CDR3 size: 15 residues. CDR3 DNA: TGTGCCAGCAGTTTTCTAGCGGGGTCCACAGATACGCAGTATTTT. It yields the protein CASSFLAGSTDTQYF.